Only a few counts were recorded for the clone carrying this T cell receptor beta chain. The antigen is unknown. The data stem from a study of early T cells in non-severe SARS-CoV-2 infection. Study results and limitations: VDJdb matching skewed toward anti-spike CD8 responses, missing private and CD4 specificities.

In TCRdb, the 5' RACE reads were re-called with MiXCR into one record per CDR3 protein. Found here are approximately 60,000 distinct CDR3 sequences, roughly 12% of them singletons; the top ten hold about 3.1%. V gave up 5 bases and J gave up 0 bases, with 10 bases separating them. This CDR3 contains 14 residues. Germline V lookup: CDR1 SGHTA, CDR2 FQGTGA. This receptor was obtained from an adult who was a healthcare worker with PCR-confirmed SARS-CoV-2 infection or an uninfected control (not recorded which). The sample was whole blood. This chain uses TRBV7-3 with TRBJ1-1; no definite D call. CDR3 sequence reads: CASSRGFMNTEAFF. The DNA for the CDR3 is TGTGCCAGCAGCCGAGGGTTCATGAACACTGAAGCTTTCTTT.